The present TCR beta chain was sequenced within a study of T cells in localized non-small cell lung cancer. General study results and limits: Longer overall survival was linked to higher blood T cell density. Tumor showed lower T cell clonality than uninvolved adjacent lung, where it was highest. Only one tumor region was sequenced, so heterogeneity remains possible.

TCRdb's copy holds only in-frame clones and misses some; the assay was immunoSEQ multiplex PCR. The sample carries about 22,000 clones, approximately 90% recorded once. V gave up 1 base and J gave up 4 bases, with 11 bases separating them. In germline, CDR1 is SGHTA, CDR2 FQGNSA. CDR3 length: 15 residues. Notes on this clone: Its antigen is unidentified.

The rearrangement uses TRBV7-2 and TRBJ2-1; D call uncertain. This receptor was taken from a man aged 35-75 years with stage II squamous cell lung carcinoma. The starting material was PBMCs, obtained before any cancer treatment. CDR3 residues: CASSLVDAGYNEQFF. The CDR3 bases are TGTGCCAGCAGCTTAGTAGATGCCGGTTACAATGAGCAGTTCTTC.